The rows below give T cell receptor beta chains drawn from one sample of a study of control samples from healthy donors and cancer patients. The table came from immunoSEQ multiplex PCR; TCRdb's copy has only in-frame clones and leaves some out. The data hold just over 50,000 clones, with around nine tenths observed a single time. Sequenced input: PBMCs. These receptors all come from a man aged 45-65 years with head and neck cancer. The CDR3 runs from the conserved cysteine through the conserved F or W. The D gene is left open where the match is weak. Some rows mark clone size as missing; the rest say once, few, many or name a class of expanded clone.

NA | TRBJ1-5 | TRBV4-1 | NA | 13 | TGCGCCAGCAGCACCGGGGGGGATCAGCCCCAGCATTTT | CASSTGGDQPQHF
NA | TRBJ2-3 | TRBV6-1 | NA | 12 | TGTGCCAGCAGTGAGGGGACAGATACGCAGTATTTT | CASSEGTDTQYF
NA | TRBJ2-7 | TRBV6-5 | TRBD2 | 15 | TGTGCCAGCCGAATGCTAGCGGGAGGAACCTACGAGCAGTACTTC | CASRMLAGGTYEQYF
NA | TRBJ2-5 | TRBV7-9 | NA | 14 | TGTGCCAGCAGCCCTCCTACTAATAGGGGGACCCAGTACTTC | CASSPPTNRGTQYF
NA | TRBJ2-3 | TRBV9 | NA | 13 | TGTGCCAGCGGGACCAGGGGCGGCGATACGCAGTATTTT | CASGTRGGDTQYF
NA | TRBJ2-1 | TRBV28 | NA | 14 | TGTGCCAGCAGTTCCCCCTCATGGGGGAATGAGCAGTTCTTC | CASSSPSWGNEQFF
NA | TRBJ1-2 | TRBV5-6 | NA | 13 | TGTGCCAGCAGCTTAGGCCAGATCGATAGCTACACCTTC | CASSLGQIDSYTF
NA | TRBJ2-7 | TRBV27 | NA | 15 | TGTGCCAGCAGTCCGCGATCGGGACCCCTTTACGAGCAGTACTTC | CASSPRSGPLYEQYF
NA | TRBJ2-2 | TRBV7-2 | TRBD2 | 17 | TGTGCCAGCAGCCCCTGGGGCCGGCGCGGGAGGACCGGGGAGCTGTTTTTT | CASSPWGRRGRTGELFF
NA | TRBJ1-4 | TRBV10-2 | TRBD1 | 14 | TGCGCCAGCAGTAGGGACAGGGCTCGAGAAAAACTGTTTTTT | CASSRDRAREKLFF
NA | TRBJ1-6 | TRBV2 | TRBD1 | 16 | TGTGCCAGCAGTGCTACCCGGACAGGGGGTAGTTCACCCCTCCACTTT | CASSATRTGGSSPLHF
NA | TRBJ2-7 | TRBV19 | NA | 11 | TGTGCTTCGTCGGGACCTTACGAGCAGTACTTC | CASSGPYEQYF
NA | TRBJ2-1 | TRBV11-2 | TRBD2 | 15 | TGTGCCAGCAGCCAGAGCGGGGGACCCTACAATGAGCAGTTCTTC | CASSQSGGPYNEQFF
few | TRBJ2-7 | TRBV27 | NA | 13 | TGTGCCAGCAGTTATTCGGACGGATACGAGCAGTACTTC | CASSYSDGYEQYF
NA | TRBJ2-1 | TRBV19 | NA | 14 | TGTGCCACCCTTAGCCTGGGACCTTACAATGAGCAGTTCTTC | CATLSLGPYNEQFF
NA | TRBJ2-7 | TRBV9 | NA | 14 | TGTGCCAGCAGCGTCGGGACGGGACTGGGCGAGCAGTACTTC | CASSVGTGLGEQYF
NA | TRBJ2-5 | TRBV29-1 | TRBD2 | 15 | TGCAGCGTATATGGGGGGGAACCATTCGAAGAGACCCAGTACTTC | CSVYGGEPFEETQYF
NA | TRBJ1-5 | TRBV19 | NA | 13 | TGTGCCAGTAGTATCGTCACAAAACAGCCCCAGCATTTT | CASSIVTKQPQHF
NA | TRBJ2-7 | TRBV28 | TRBD1 | 15 | TGTGCCAGCAGTCCGACCGGGACAGGGGGCAAAGAGCAGTACTTC | CASSPTGTGGKEQYF
NA | TRBJ1-1 | TRBV28 | NA | 14 | TGTGCCAGCATGATGGGCAGAAGGAACACTGAAGCTTTCTTT | CASMMGRRNTEAFF
NA | TRBJ2-2 | TRBV2 | TRBD1 | 14 | TGTGCCAGCAGGGAGGGACAGGGAACCGGGGAGCTGTTTTTT | CASREGQGTGELFF
NA | TRBJ2-7 | TRBV6-6 | NA | 15 | TGTGCCAGCAACCACCCCCACAGTTCGTCCTACGAGCAGTACTTC | CASNHPHSSSYEQYF
NA | TRBJ2-7 | TRBV6-2/TRBV6-3 | NA | 15 | TGTGCCAGCAGTTACTCTCCCGGGGTGTACTACGAGCAGTACTTC | CASSYSPGVYYEQYF
NA | TRBJ2-7 | TRBV6-5 | NA | 16 | TGTGCCAGCAGTTTGACTTTTAGCGGCCCCTCCTACGAGCAGTACTTC | CASSLTFSGPSYEQYF
NA | TRBJ2-3 | TRBV11-3 | NA | 16 | TGTGCCAGCAGCCCCTCGGCGGGACTCTCGGGGGATACGCAGTATTTT | CASSPSAGLSGDTQYF
NA | TRBJ1-5 | TRBV30 | NA | 16 | TGTGCCTGGAGTACGGGGGGCGCGGGTGGCAATCAGCCCCAGCATTTT | CAWSTGGAGGNQPQHF
NA | TRBJ2-1 | TRBV28 | NA | 15 | TGTGCCAGCAGTTCCCCAGGGGCACACTACAATGAGCAGTTCTTC | CASSSPGAHYNEQFF
NA | TRBJ2-1 | TRBV6-1 | NA | 15 | TGTGCCAGCAGTGAAGCGGGGGGCTCCTACAATGAGCAGTTCTTC | CASSEAGGSYNEQFF